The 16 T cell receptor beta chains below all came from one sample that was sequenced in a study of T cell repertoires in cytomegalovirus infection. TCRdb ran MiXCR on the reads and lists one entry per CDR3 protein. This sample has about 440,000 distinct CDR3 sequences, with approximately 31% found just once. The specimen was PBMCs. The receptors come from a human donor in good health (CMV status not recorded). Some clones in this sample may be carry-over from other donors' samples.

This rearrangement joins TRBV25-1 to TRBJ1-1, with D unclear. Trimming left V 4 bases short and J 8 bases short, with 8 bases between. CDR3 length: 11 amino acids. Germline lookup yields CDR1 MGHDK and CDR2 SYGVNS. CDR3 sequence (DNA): TGTGCCAGCAGTGGTGGGGTAGAAGCTTTCTTT. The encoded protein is CASSGGVEAFF.

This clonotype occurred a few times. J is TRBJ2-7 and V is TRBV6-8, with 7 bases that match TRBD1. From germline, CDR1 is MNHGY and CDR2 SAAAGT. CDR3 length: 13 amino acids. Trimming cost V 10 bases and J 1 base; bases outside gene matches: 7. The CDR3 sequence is CATLTGQSYEQYF. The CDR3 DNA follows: TGTGCCACCCTGACAGGGCAATCCTACGAGCAGTACTTC.

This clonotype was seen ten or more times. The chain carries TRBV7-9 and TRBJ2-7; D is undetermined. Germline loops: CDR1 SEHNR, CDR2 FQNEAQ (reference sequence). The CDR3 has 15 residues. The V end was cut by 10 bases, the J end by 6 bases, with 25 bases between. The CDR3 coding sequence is TGTGCCACCAGTGGTTTCTCCGCAGGACCGGGCGAGCAGTACTTC. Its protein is CATSGFSAGPGEQYF.

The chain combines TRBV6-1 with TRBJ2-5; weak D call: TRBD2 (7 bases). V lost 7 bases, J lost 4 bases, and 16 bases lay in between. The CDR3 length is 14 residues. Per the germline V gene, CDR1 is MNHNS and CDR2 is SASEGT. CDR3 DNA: TGTGCCAGCACCGAAGGGGGGGGACGAGAGACCCAGTACTTC. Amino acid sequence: CASTEGGGRETQYF.

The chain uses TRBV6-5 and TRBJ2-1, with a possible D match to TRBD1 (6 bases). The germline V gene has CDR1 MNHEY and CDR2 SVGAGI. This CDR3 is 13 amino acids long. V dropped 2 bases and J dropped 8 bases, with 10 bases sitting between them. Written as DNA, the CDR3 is TGTGCCAGCAGTTACGGCCAGGGGTATGAGCAGTTCTTC. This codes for CASSYGQGYEQFF.

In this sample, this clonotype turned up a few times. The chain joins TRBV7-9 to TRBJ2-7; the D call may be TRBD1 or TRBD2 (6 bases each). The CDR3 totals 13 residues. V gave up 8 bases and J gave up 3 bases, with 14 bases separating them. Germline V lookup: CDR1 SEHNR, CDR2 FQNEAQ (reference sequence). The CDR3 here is CASRGGILYEQYF. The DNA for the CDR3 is TGTGCCAGCCGAGGGGGGATTCTCTACGAGCAGTACTTC.

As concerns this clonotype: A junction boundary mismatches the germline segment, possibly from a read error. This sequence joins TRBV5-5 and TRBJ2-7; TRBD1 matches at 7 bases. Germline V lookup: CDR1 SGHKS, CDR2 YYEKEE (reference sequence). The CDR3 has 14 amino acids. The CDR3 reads CASSSPGQTYEPYF. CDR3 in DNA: TGTGCCAGCAGCTCCCCGGGACAGACCTACGAGCCGTACTTC.

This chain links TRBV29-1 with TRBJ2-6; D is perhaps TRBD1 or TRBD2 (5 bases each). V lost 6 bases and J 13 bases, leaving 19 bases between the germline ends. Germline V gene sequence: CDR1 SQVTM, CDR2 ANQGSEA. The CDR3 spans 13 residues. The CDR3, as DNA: TGCAGCGTGACCGGGACGGAGGCCGGGGTCCTGACTTTC. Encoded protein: CSVTGTEAGVLTF.

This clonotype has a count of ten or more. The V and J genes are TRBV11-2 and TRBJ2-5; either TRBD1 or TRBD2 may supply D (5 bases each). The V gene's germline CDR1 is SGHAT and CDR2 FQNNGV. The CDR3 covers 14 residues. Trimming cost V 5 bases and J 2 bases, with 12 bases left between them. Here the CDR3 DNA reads TGTGCCAGCAGCCCATGGGACCGACAAGAGACCCAGTACTTC. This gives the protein CASSPWDRQETQYF.

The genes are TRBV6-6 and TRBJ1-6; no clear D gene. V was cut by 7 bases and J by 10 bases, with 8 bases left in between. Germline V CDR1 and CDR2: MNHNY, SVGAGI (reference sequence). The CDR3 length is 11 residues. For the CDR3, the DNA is TGTGCCAGCACCACCGGGTCACCCCTCCACTTT. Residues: CASTTGSPLHF.

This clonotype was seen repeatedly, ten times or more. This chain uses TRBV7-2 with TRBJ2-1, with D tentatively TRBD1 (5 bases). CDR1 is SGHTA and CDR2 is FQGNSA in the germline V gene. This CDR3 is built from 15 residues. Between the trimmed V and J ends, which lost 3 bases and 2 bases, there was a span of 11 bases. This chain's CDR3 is CASSFHPGPYNEQFF. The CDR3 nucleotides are TGTGCCAGCAGCTTTCATCCAGGGCCCTACAATGAGCAGTTCTTC.

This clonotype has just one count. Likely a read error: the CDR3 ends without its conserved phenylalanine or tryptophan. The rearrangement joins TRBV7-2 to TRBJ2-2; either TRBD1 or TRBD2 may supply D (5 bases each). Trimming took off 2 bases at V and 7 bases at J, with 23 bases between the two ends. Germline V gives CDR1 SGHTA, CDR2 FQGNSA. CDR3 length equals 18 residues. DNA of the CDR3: TGTGCCAGCAGCTTATCGGGTCTCGTGGGGGTGCCCGTCGGGGAGCTGTTTTTG. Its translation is CASSLSGLVGVPVGELFL.

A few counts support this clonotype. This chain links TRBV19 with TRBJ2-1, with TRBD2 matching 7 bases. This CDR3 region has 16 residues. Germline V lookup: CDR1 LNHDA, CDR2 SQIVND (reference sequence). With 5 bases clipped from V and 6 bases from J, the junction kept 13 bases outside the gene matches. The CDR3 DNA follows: TGTGCCAGTAGTCCCCTGATGCGGGGGAGCCTCAATGAGCAGTTCTTC. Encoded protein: CASSPLMRGSLNEQFF.

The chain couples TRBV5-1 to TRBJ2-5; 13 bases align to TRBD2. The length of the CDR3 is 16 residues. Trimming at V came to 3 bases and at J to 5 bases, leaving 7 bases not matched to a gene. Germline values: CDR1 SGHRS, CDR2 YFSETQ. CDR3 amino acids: CASSSTGLAGRETQYF. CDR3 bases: TGCGCCAGCAGCTCTACGGGACTAGCGGGGAGGGAGACCCAGTACTTC.

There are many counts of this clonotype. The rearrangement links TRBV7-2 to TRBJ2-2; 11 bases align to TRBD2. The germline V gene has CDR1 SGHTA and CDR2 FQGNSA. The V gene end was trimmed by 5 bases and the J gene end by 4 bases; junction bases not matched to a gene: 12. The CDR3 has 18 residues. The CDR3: CASSILAGGRPSTGELFF. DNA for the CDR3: TGTGCCAGCAGCATCCTAGCGGGGGGTCGACCTTCCACCGGGGAGCTGTTTTTT. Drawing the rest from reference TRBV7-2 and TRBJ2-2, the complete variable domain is GAGVSQSPSNKVTEKGKDVELRCDPISGHTALYWYRQSLGQGLEFLIYFQGNSAPDKSGLPSDRFSAERTGGSVSTLTIQRTQQEDSAVYLCASSILAGGRPSTGELFFGEGSRLTVL.

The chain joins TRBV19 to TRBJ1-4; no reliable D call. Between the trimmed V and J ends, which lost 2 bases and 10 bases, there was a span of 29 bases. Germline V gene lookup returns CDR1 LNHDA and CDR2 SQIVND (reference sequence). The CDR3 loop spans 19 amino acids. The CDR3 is CASSISPSVVEGLLGKLFF. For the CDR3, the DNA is TGTGCCAGTAGTATATCTCCGAGCGTCGTGGAGGGCCTTTTGGGAAAACTGTTTTTT.